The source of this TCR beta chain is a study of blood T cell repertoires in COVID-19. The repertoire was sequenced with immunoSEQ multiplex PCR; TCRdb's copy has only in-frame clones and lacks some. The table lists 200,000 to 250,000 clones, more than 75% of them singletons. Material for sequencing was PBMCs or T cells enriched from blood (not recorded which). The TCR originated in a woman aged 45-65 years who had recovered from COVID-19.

DNA for the CDR3: TGTGCCTGGAGGGGACTAGCGGCCTCCTCCTACGAGCAGTACTTC. It encodes CAWRGLAASSYEQYF. This rearrangement joins TRBV30 to TRBJ2-7; 11 bases line up with TRBD2. This CDR3 region has 15 residues. Germline V CDR1 and CDR2: GTSNPN, SVGIG (reference sequence). With V trimmed by 3 bases and J by 0 bases, 4 bases remained unmatched.